Each of the 18 T cell receptor beta chains below was sequenced from the same sample in a study of blood T cells in healthy people across ages. Alongside a J-beta primer mix, a sample-barcoded 5' primer served in a second PCR lasting about 7 to 12 cycles. MiXCR, run by TCRdb on the 5' RACE reads, gives a single entry per CDR3 protein. The data hold over 450,000 distinct CDR3 sequences, with approximately 25% observed a single time. Another study also made use of these data, one on T cells of mothers and their children.

The sequenced sample consisted of blood. These receptors all stem from a boy aged 5-17 years in good health.

This clonotype was detected a few times. The rearrangement joins TRBV27 to TRBJ1-3; the match to TRBD1 covers 7 bases. There are 14 residues in the CDR3. Germline V CDR1 and CDR2: MNHEY, SMNVEV (reference sequence). J gave up 4 bases and V 6 bases, and 6 bases lay outside the gene matches. Here the CDR3 DNA reads TGTGCCAGCAGCGAGCGACAGGGCGGAAACACCATATATTTT. Amino acid sequence: CASSERQGGNTIYF.

The chain is built from TRBV7-2 and TRBJ2-5; D not resolved. Germline assignment: CDR1 SGHTA and CDR2 FQGNSA. The CDR3 loop spans 14 amino acids. V lost 2 bases and J 5 bases, leaving 12 bases between the germline ends. The CDR3 here is CASSLQVHWETQYF. CDR3 DNA: TGTGCCAGCAGCTTACAAGTTCACTGGGAGACCCAGTACTTC.

The table lists this clonotype with a few counts. The chain has TRBV9 and TRBJ2-1; 8 nucleotides line up with TRBD2. This CDR3 region has 16 residues. CDR1 and CDR2 from the germline V gene are SGDLS and YYNGEE. V shed 1 base, J shed 8 bases, and the junction held 11 bases outside the gene matches. Here the CDR3 reads CASSVIGSGGGDEQFF. Written as DNA, the CDR3 is TGTGCCAGCAGCGTAATTGGATCGGGGGGGGGCGATGAGCAGTTCTTC.

This chain connects TRBV7-2 to TRBJ2-3; no definite D call. Germline CDR1 is SGHTA and CDR2 is FQGNSA. The CDR3 runs 14 residues. Trimming took off 3 bases at V and 6 bases at J, with 13 bases between the two ends. The CDR3: CASSFNIPGDTQYF. The CDR3 region has the DNA TGTGCCAGCAGCTTTAACATACCCGGGGATACGCAGTATTTT.

In its sample, this clonotype was seen many times. V gene TRBV7-2 combines with J gene TRBJ1-3; D is undetermined. Germline lookup yields CDR1 SGHTA and CDR2 FQGNSA. The CDR3 is 16 amino acids. V gave up 5 bases and J gave up 0 bases, with 14 bases separating them. The CDR3 spells CASSKNRVLSGNTIYF. CDR3 sequence (DNA): TGTGCCAGCAGCAAAAACCGGGTGCTCTCTGGAAACACCATATATTTT.

The rearrangement joins TRBV7-9 to TRBJ2-7; 7 bases match TRBD1. The CDR3 totals 16 residues. Germline V gene lookup returns CDR1 SEHNR and CDR2 FQNEAQ (reference sequence). Unmatched junction bases numbered 12, after V lost 3 bases and J lost 4 bases. This chain's CDR3 is CASSFDRVLTGYEQYF. CDR3 nucleotides: TGTGCCAGCAGCTTCGACAGGGTATTAACCGGTTACGAGCAGTACTTC.

V is TRBV20-1 and J is TRBJ2-3; perhaps TRBD2 as D (6 bases). Germline V gene sequence: CDR1 DFQATT, CDR2 SNEGSKA (reference sequence). This CDR3 has 13 amino acids. V was cut by 4 bases and J by 4 bases, with 12 bases left in between. The CDR3, as DNA: TGCAGTGCTACCCCACGACTAGCAGATACGCAGTATTTT. Its protein is CSATPRLADTQYF.

The chain employs TRBV7-2 and TRBJ2-3; TRBD2 aligns across 10 bases. Trimming removed 2 bases from V and 3 bases from J; junction bases left unmatched: 2. The germline gives CDR1 SGHTA, CDR2 FQGNSA. The CDR3 covers 15 residues. CDR3 nucleotides: TGTGCCAGCAGCTTACAACTAGCGGGGACAGATACGCAGTATTTT. It specifies CASSLQLAGTDTQYF.

A few counts support this clonotype. This clone may be a read error of a much larger clone one base away. The V call is TRBV20-1, the J call TRBJ2-5; D gene ambiguous. The DNA matches TRBJ2-7 better at its end, which makes the J call doubtful. There are 11 residues in the CDR3. Germline V gives CDR1 DFQATT, CDR2 SNEGSKA (reference sequence). In DNA, the CDR3 is TGCAGTGCTAGGTCCAGCTACGAGCAGTACTTC. Encoded protein: CSARSSYEQYF.

The chain uses TRBV2 and TRBJ2-2, with 8 positions matching TRBD2. This CDR3 has 15 amino acids. CDR1 and CDR2 (germline): SNHLY, FYNNEI. The trim removed 3 bases at V and 4 bases at J, leaving 4 bases unmatched. CDR3 sequence: CASSDGGRSTGELFF. CDR3 in DNA: TGTGCCAGCAGTGATGGCGGGAGGAGCACCGGGGAGCTGTTTTTT.

The J gene is TRBJ1-4, the V gene TRBV12-3 or TRBV12-4; 8 positions match TRBD1. The CDR3 contains 15 residues. V lost 4 bases, J lost 8 bases, and 9 bases stayed unmatched. The CDR3 bases are TGTGCCAGCAGTTCCCGACAGGGGATGGCCGAAAAACTGTTTTTT. It yields the protein CASSSRQGMAEKLFF.

The rearrangement joins TRBV20-1 to TRBJ2-3; perhaps D is TRBD1 or TRBD2 (7 bases each). Germline assignment: CDR1 DFQATT and CDR2 SNEGSKA (reference sequence). V was shortened by 6 bases and J by 3 bases, with 25 bases between the two germline ends. This CDR3 region has 17 residues. The CDR3 here is CSATNVATGRGTDTQYF. The CDR3 DNA reads as TGCAGTGCCACGAACGTCGCGACAGGGAGGGGAACAGATACGCAGTATTTT.

This clonotype was counted only a few times. The chain recombines TRBV7-6 with TRBJ1-5; D is unclear. V gave up 5 bases and J gave up 4 bases, with 12 bases separating them. The CDR3 extends over 14 amino acids. CDR1 is SGHVS, CDR2 FNYEAQ, per germline. CDR3 protein: CASSQGYENQPQHF. In DNA form, the CDR3 reads TGTGCCAGCAGCCAAGGGTATGAGAATCAGCCCCAGCATTTT.

Notes on this clonotype: No conserved phenylalanine or tryptophan is present at the end of the CDR3, so a read error is the likely explanation. This rearrangement joins TRBV4-3 to TRBJ2-4, with 8 bases matching TRBD1. The germline gives CDR1 LGHNA, CDR2 YSLEER. J was trimmed by 5 bases and V by 3 bases; bases with no gene match: 3. The CDR3 length is 14 residues. In nucleotides, the CDR3 is TGCGCCAGCAGCCACGGGACAGGTCAAAACATTCAGTACCTC. Its protein is CASSHGTGQNIQYL.

This clonotype occurred a few times. The chain joins TRBV29-1 to TRBJ2-2; unclear D gene. The germline V and J ends were trimmed by 5 bases and 1 base, with 8 bases remaining between them. Germline V gene lookup returns CDR1 SQVTM and CDR2 ANQGSEA. The CDR3 has 13 residues. CDR3 residues: CSVRTGNTGELFF. The CDR3 nucleotides are TGCAGCGTTCGAACCGGGAACACCGGGGAGCTGTTTTTT.

This chain joins TRBV3-1 and TRBJ2-1; 13 bases fit TRBD2. This CDR3 spans 15 amino acids. V shed 5 bases, J shed 7 bases, and the junction held 5 bases outside the gene matches. Germline CDR1 is LGHDT and CDR2 is YNNKEL (reference sequence). CDR3 sequence: CASSTSGRALNEQFF. CDR3 bases: TGTGCCAGCAGCACTAGCGGGAGGGCCCTAAATGAGCAGTTCTTC.

This clonotype occurred a few times. The rearrangement joins TRBV12-3 or TRBV12-4 to TRBJ2-1, with 7 bases fitting TRBD2. The V segment lost 4 bases and the J segment 9 bases; nucleotides outside the gene matches: 0. This CDR3 region has 11 residues. This chain's CDR3 is CASSWGGEQFF. The CDR3 DNA follows: TGTGCCAGCAGTTGGGGGGGTGAGCAGTTCTTC.

The rearrangement joins TRBV27 to TRBJ2-5, with TRBD2 identical over 11 bases. The junction had 8 bases not matched to a gene; V was cut back by 5 bases and J by 6 bases. The V gene's germline CDR1 is MNHEY and CDR2 SMNVEV (reference sequence). The CDR3 consists of 15 residues. CDR3 sequence: CASSPVAGGSKTQYF. The CDR3 DNA follows: TGTGCCAGCAGTCCAGTAGCGGGAGGGTCAAAGACCCAGTACTTC.